This TCR beta chain was recorded in a study of cytomegalovirus exposure and HLA in healthy donors. This clone was counted only a few times. Trimming stripped 1 base from V and 6 bases from J, with 14 bases between. Germline V CDR1 and CDR2: SGHRS, YFSETQ. The CDR3 is 15 residues long. It was with 60 Vbeta and 13 Jbeta primers that the PCR ran. Clones were read by immunoSEQ multiplex PCR, and TCRdb kept only the in-frame ones, dropping some. This table has 100,000 to 150,000 clones, around 77% appearing once. The chain employs TRBV5-1 and TRBJ2-1; maybe TRBD2 (6 bases). Sequenced input: PBMCs. This TCR derives from a woman in her sixties in good health and CMV-seronegative. DNA of the CDR3: TGCGCCAGCAGCTTGTTGGGAGGCGGGGCCAATGAGCAGTTCTTC. It translates to CASSLLGGGANEQFF.